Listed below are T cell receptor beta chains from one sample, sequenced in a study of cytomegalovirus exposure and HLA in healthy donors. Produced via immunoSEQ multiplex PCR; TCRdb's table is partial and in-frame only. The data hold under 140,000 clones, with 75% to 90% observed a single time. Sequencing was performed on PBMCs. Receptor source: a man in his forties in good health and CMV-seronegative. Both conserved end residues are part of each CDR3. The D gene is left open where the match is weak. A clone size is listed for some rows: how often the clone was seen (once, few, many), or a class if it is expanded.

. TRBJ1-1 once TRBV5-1 CASSLTGTEAFF TGCGCCAGCAGCTTGACAGGCACTGAAGCTTTCTTT
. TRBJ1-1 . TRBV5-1 CASSLVPGGEAFF TGCGCCAGCAGCTTGGTACCCGGGGGTGAAGCTTTCTTT
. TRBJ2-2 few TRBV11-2 CASSLYQGSNTGELFF TGTGCCAGCAGCTTATACCAGGGTAGTAACACCGGGGAGCTGTTTTTT
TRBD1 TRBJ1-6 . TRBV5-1 CASSREQGGSPLHF TGCGCCAGCAGCAGGGAACAGGGGGGTTCACCCCTCCACTTT
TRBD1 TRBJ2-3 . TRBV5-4 CASSGGTGFADTQYF TGTGCCAGCAGCGGTGGGACAGGGTTTGCAGATACGCAGTATTTT
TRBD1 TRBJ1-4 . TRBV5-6 CASSVTGLHGKLFF TGTGCCAGCAGCGTGACAGGGCTCCATGGAAAACTGTTTTTT
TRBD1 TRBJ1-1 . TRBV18 CASSPTKGATGENTEAFF TGTGCCAGCTCACCCACAAAGGGGGCGACAGGGGAGAACACTGAAGCTTTCTTT
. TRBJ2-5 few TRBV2 CASRDNRETQYF TGTGCCAGCAGGGATAACAGAGAGACCCAGTACTTC
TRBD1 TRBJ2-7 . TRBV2 CASGPGQDPYEQYF TGTGCCAGCGGCCCGGGACAGGATCCCTACGAGCAGTACTTC
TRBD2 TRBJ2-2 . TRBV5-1 CASSYSGGADTGELFF TGCGCCAGCAGCTACAGCGGGGGGGCCGACACCGGGGAGCTGTTTTTT
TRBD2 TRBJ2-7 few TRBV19 CASSIGGGLYEQYF TGTGCCAGTAGTATAGGCGGGGGGCTCTACGAGCAGTACTTC
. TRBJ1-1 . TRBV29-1 CSAGDGRVGTEAFF TGCAGCGCAGGAGATGGCAGGGTAGGCACTGAAGCTTTCTTT
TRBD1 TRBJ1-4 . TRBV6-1 CASSEWDRKNEKLFF TGTGCCAGCAGTGAGTGGGACAGAAAAAATGAAAAACTGTTTTTT
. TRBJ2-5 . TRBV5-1 CASSLAGNGETQYF TGCGCCAGCAGCTTGGCGGGGAACGGAGAGACCCAGTACTTC
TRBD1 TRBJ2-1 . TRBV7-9 CASSTYGTGDNEQFF TGTGCCAGCAGCACCTACGGGACAGGTGACAATGAGCAGTTCTTC
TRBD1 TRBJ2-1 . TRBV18 CASSPITGGVNEQFF TGTGCCAGCTCACCCATCACAGGGGGCGTGAATGAGCAGTTCTTC
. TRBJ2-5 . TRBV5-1 CASSLNGLVETQYF TGCGCCAGCAGCTTGAATGGGCTGGTGGAGACCCAGTACTTC
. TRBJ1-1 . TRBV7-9 CASSFPGGRTEAFF TGTGCCAGCAGCTTTCCCGGTGGGAGGACTGAAGCTTTCTTT
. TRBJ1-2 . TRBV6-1 CASSGGQTYGYTF TGTGCCAGCAGTGGCGGACAGACCTATGGCTACACCTTC
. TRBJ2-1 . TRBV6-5 CASRRTLGGLGEQFF TGTGCCAGCAGAAGGACACTTGGGGGGTTGGGCGAGCAGTTCTTC
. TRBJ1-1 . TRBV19 CASSPLSNTEAFF TGTGCCAGTAGTCCGCTGAGCAACACTGAAGCTTTCTTT
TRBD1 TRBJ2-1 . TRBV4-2 CASSQARTGGYNEQFF TGTGCCAGCAGCCAAGCTCGGACAGGGGGATACAATGAGCAGTTCTTC
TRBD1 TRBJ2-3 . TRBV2 CASSLTGDNTDTQYF TGTGCCAGCAGTCTGACAGGGGACAACACAGATACGCAGTATTTT
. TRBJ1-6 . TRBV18 CASSEEAYNSPLHF TGTGCCAGCTCAGAGGAGGCCTATAATTCACCCCTCCACTTT
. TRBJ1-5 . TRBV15 CATSRGRGNQPQHF TGTGCCACCAGCAGGGGGAGGGGGAATCAGCCCCAGCATTTT
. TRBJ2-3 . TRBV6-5 CASSYGFGGVGDTQYF TGTGCCAGCAGTTACGGGTTTGGCGGGGTGGGAGATACGCAGTATTTT
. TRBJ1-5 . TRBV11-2 CASSLDSTGNQPQHF TGTGCCAGCAGCTTAGATTCAACAGGCAATCAGCCCCAGCATTTT
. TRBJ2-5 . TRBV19 CASSMGRRDGGSGAQYF TGTGCCAGTAGTATGGGGCGGAGGGACGGGGGTTCGGGGGCCCAGTACTTC
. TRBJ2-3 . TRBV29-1 CSVEEGGPSTDTQYF TGCAGCGTTGAAGAGGGGGGGCCGAGCACAGATACGCAGTATTTT
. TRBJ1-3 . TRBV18 CASSPIGAYSGNTIYF TGTGCCAGCTCACCAATCGGAGCCTACTCTGGAAACACCATATATTTT
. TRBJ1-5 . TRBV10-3 CAISESRTGYGPQHF TGTGCCATCAGTGAGTCGAGAACAGGGTACGGGCCCCAGCATTTT
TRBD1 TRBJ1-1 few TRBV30 CAWSSQGDVTEAFF TGTGCCTGGAGCAGCCAGGGGGACGTCACTGAAGCTTTCTTT
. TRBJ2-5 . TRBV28 CASRPENYRTETQYF TGTGCCAGCAGGCCAGAGAATTACAGGACGGAGACCCAGTACTTC
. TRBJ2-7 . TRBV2 CASRLQVAYEQYF TGTGCCAGCAGGTTACAGGTAGCCTACGAGCAGTACTTC
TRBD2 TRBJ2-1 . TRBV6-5 CASGRGTYNEQFF TGTGCCAGCGGGCGGGGGACGTACAATGAGCAGTTCTTC
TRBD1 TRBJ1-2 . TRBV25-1 CASSEADRNYGYTF TGTGCCAGCAGTGAAGCGGACAGGAACTATGGCTACACCTTC
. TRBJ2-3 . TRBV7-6 CASSLRGIADTQYF TGTGCCAGCAGCTTACGAGGGATCGCAGATACGCAGTATTTT
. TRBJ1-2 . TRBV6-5 CASSRGSDYGYTF TGTGCCAGCAGCCGGGGGTCTGACTATGGCTACACCTTC
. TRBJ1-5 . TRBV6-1 CASSEAGGLHQPQHF TGTGCCAGCAGCGAGGCGGGGGGGCTCCATCAGCCCCAGCATTTT
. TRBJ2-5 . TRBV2 CASSARDQRQETQYF TGTGCCAGCAGTGCCCGGGATCAACGACAAGAGACCCAGTACTTC
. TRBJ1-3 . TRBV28 CASTKGGGNTIYF TGTGCCAGCACTAAAGGGGGAGGAAACACCATATATTTT
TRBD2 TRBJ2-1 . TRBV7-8 CASSATSDSYNEQFF TGTGCCAGCAGCGCTACTAGCGATTCCTACAATGAGCAGTTCTTC
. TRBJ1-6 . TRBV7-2 CASSLVSGVNSPLHF TGTGCCAGCAGCTTAGTTTCGGGGGTTAATTCACCCCTCCACTTT
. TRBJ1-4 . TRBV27 CASSPTTATNEKLFF TGTGCCAGCAGTCCGACGACAGCAACTAATGAAAAACTGTTTTTT
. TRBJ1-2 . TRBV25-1 CASSEVPGLEGYTF TGTGCCAGCAGTGAGGTCCCAGGACTTGAAGGCTACACCTTC
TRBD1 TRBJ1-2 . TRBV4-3 CASSQGADRRANYGYTF TGCGCCAGCAGCCAAGGGGCGGACAGGAGAGCTAACTATGGCTACACCTTC
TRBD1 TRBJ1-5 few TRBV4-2 CASSQGDRGHQPQHF TGTGCCAGCAGCCAAGGGGACAGGGGGCATCAGCCCCAGCATTTT
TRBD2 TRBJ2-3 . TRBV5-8 CASSLGLASTDTQYF TGTGCCAGCAGCTTAGGACTAGCGAGCACAGATACGCAGTATTTT
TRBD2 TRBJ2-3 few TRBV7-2 CASSSIAGGRPSTDTQYF TGTGCCAGCAGCTCAATAGCGGGGGGTCGTCCTAGCACAGATACGCAGTATTTT
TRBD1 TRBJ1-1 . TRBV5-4 CASSSPGQALEAFF TGTGCCAGCAGCTCCCCGGGACAGGCCCTTGAAGCTTTCTTT
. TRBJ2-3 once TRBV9 CASSVVVDTQYF TGTGCCAGCAGCGTAGTCGTGGATACGCAGTATTTT
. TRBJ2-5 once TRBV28 CASRTGGEGTQYF TGTGCCAGCAGGACGGGGGGCGAAGGGACCCAGTACTTC